This T cell receptor beta chain was documented in a study of blood T cell repertoires in COVID-19. About the study: Acute and convalescent COVID-19 samples came from the United States, Italy and Spain.

Researchers sorted participants into cohorts using their self-reported clinical history. Contact with a PCR-confirmed or clinician-diagnosed COVID-19 case occurred within 2 weeks of entry. Method: immunoSEQ multiplex PCR; TCRdb's copy keeps in-frame clones and lacks some. In the table there are roughly 250,000 clones, 75% to 90% of which are singletons. This clone was seen once. Per germline, CDR1 MRHNA and CDR2 SNTAGT. This CDR3 region has 18 residues. V was pared by 4 bases and J by 6 bases, with 25 bases between. The J gene is TRBJ1-5, the V gene TRBV6-4, with D perhaps TRBD1 (6 bases). This TCR was sampled from a man in his fifties or sixties who had been exposed to COVID-19. Source material: PBMCs or T cells enriched from blood (not recorded which). The DNA of the CDR3 is TGTGCCAGCAGTGTGAAGTACAGGGTAGTGTGGACTTGTCAGCCCCAGCATTTT. Its protein product is CASSVKYRVVWTCQPQHF.